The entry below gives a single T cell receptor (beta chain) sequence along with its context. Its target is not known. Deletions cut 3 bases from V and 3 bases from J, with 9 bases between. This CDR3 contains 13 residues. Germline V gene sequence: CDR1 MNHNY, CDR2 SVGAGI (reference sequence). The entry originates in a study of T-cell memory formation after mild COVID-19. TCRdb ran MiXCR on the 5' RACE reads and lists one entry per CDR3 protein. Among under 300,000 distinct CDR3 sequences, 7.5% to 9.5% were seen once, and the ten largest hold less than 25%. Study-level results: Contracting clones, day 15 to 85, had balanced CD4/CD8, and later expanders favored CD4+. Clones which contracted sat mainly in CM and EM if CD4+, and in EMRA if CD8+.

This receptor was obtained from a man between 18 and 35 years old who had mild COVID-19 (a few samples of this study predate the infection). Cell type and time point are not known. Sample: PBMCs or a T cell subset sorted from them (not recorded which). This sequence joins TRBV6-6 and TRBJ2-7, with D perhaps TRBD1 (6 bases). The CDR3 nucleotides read TGTGCCAGCAGTTATCAGGGGAACTACGAGCAGTACTTC. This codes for CASSYQGNYEQYF.